One and the same sample provided the 30 T cell receptor beta chains below, sequenced in a study of read filtering for tumor transcriptome and immune sequencing. Molecular barcoded adaptors covering alpha/delta and beta/gamma chains were used on 400 ng RNA. Via MiXCR, TCRdb re-called the reads, giving one row per CDR3 protein. In the table there are 37,000 or so distinct CDR3 sequences, around 15% of which are singletons. The sequencing sample was made of a population of CD138-negative cells sorted from bone marrow. Receptors were obtained from a donor at least 40 years old with multiple myeloma.

This clonotype was recorded at least ten times. The gene calls are TRBV20-1 and TRBJ2-1, with TRBD2 as a possible D gene (6 bases). The CDR3 loop spans 16 amino acids. CDR1 and CDR2 (germline): DFQATT, SNEGSKA (reference sequence). V shed 1 base and J shed 4 bases, with 17 bases lying between them. CDR3 in DNA: TGCAGTGCTAGAGCTGGGGGTCTAGCGAAATACAATGAGCAGTTCTTC. Translation: CSARAGGLAKYNEQFF.

This clonotype was seen a handful of times. A much larger clone differs from this one at a single base, so this may be a read error. This sequence joins TRBV20-1 and TRBJ2-2; unclear D gene. The CDR3 is made up of 12 amino acids. The ends were cut back, 5 bases at V and 6 bases at J, with 10 bases in the middle. Germline values: CDR1 DFQATT, CDR2 SNEGSKA (reference sequence). The CDR3 protein is CSAWKGAGELFF. CDR3 nucleotide sequence: TGCAGTGCTTGGAAGGGTGCCGGGGAGCTGTTTTTT.

This chain connects TRBV10-3 to TRBJ2-1, with TRBD1 as a possible D gene (6 bases). CDR1 is ENHRY, CDR2 SYGVKD, per germline. V gave up 4 bases and J gave up 13 bases, with 17 bases separating them. The CDR3 contains 13 residues. The CDR3 coding sequence is TGTGCCATCAGTGGGTCCTCAGGGGAGACCCAGTTCTTC. Encoded protein: CAISGSSGETQFF.

This clonotype was seen at least ten times. J is TRBJ2-5 and V is TRBV20-1, with D perhaps being TRBD1 or TRBD2 (7 bases each). The CDR3 is 12 amino acids. V was clipped by 6 bases and J by 3 bases, with 11 bases between them. Germline V gene data show CDR1 as DFQATT and CDR2 as SNEGSKA (reference sequence). The CDR3 DNA reads TGCAGTGCCAGCGGGACAGAAGAGACCCAGTACTTC. This translates into CSASGTEETQYF.

This clonotype was recorded many times. V usage is TRBV18 and J usage is TRBJ1-5; 11 bases are shared with TRBD1. V was clipped by 3 bases and J by 0 bases; unmatched bases: 4. Germline values: CDR1 KGHSH, CDR2 LQKENI. The CDR3 covers 17 residues. The CDR3 protein is CASSPGTGGFSNQPQHF. The DNA for the CDR3 is TGTGCCAGCTCACCTGGGACAGGGGGTTTTAGCAATCAGCCCCAGCATTTT.

At least ten counts were recorded for this clonotype. This chain uses TRBV20-1 with TRBJ2-6; no definite D call. V was shortened by 3 bases and J by 0 bases, with 9 bases between the two germline ends. This CDR3 is 15 amino acids long. CDR1 and CDR2 (germline): DFQATT, SNEGSKA (reference sequence). CDR3 nucleotide sequence: TGCAGTGCTAGTTCTGGAAGCTCTGGGGCCAACGTCCTGACTTTC. Protein sequence: CSASSGSSGANVLTF.

There are many counts of this clonotype. The rearrangement uses TRBV7-6 and TRBJ2-1; 10 nucleotides line up with TRBD1. The CDR3 covers 15 residues. Trimming at V came to 4 bases and at J to 4 bases, leaving 4 bases not matched to a gene. CDR1 and CDR2 (germline): SGHVS, FNYEAQ. CDR3 residues: CASSSGTGVYNEQFF. DNA for the CDR3: TGTGCCAGCAGCTCCGGGACAGGGGTGTACAATGAGCAGTTCTTC.

The rearrangement links TRBV20-1 to TRBJ2-5; 9 nucleotides line up with TRBD1. CDR1 is DFQATT, CDR2 SNEGSKA, per germline (reference sequence). CDR3 length equals 17 residues. J was trimmed by 5 bases and V by 0 bases; bases with no gene match: 13. As DNA, the CDR3 is TGCAGTGCTAGAGATCGGCTTCCGGGACAGGGATGGGAGACCCAGTACTTC. This gives the protein CSARDRLPGQGWETQYF.

This clonotype was seen at least ten times. This chain uses TRBV20-1 with TRBJ2-7, with 9 bases aligning to TRBD2. The CDR3 runs 17 residues. V lost 3 bases to trimming and J lost 4 bases; unmatched junction nucleotides: 16. Germline CDR1 is DFQATT and CDR2 is SNEGSKA (reference sequence). The CDR3 reads CSARKGKRAGGPYEQYF. The CDR3 DNA sequence: TGCAGTGCTAGGAAGGGGAAAAGGGCGGGAGGGCCTTACGAGCAGTACTTC.

This clonotype has more than one count but fewer than ten. This chain links TRBV5-1 with TRBJ2-3, with D maybe TRBD2 (5 bases). The CDR3 spans 14 residues. Germline loops: CDR1 SGHRS, CDR2 YFSETQ. With 0 bases removed from V and 5 bases from J, the gap between germline ends came to 10 bases. The chain's CDR3 is CASSLGEHRDTQYF. CDR3 nucleotides: TGCGCCAGCAGCTTGGGGGAGCACAGAGATACGCAGTATTTT. Based on the CDR3 plus reference TRBV5-1 and TRBJ2-3, the full variable domain is KAGVTQTPRYLIKTRGQQVTLSCSPISGHRSVSWYQQTPGQGLQFLFEYFSETQRNKGNFPGRFSGRQFSNSRSEMNVSTLELGDSALYLCASSLGEHRDTQYFGPGTRLTVL.

This clonotype was counted many times. The chain couples TRBV10-1 to TRBJ2-3; the match to TRBD2 covers 10 bases. The germline V gene encodes CDR1 WNHNN and CDR2 SYGVQD (reference sequence). The CDR3 is made up of 15 amino acids. The V and J ends lost 6 bases and 1 base, in that order; junction bases with no gene match: 4. CDR3 protein: CASRSGRARTDTQYF. As DNA, the CDR3 is TGCGCCAGCAGGAGCGGGAGGGCCCGCACAGATACGCAGTATTTT.

This clonotype was seen repeatedly, ten times or more. This chain connects TRBV28 to TRBJ2-7; D uncertain. The CDR3 runs to 12 residues. Trimming took off 7 bases at V and 3 bases at J, with 10 bases between the two ends. CDR1 is MDHEN, CDR2 SYDVKM, per germline. CDR3 amino acids: CASIGPNYEQYF. The CDR3 DNA reads TGTGCCAGCATCGGGCCGAACTACGAGCAGTACTTC.

This clonotype was seen at least ten times. This sequence joins TRBV7-9 and TRBJ2-5, with 9 bases matching TRBD2. Unmatched junction bases numbered 5, after V lost 3 bases and J lost 6 bases. The CDR3 sequence is 14 residues long. Germline CDR1 reads SEHNR; CDR2 reads FQNEAQ (reference sequence). The CDR3 spells CASSLASGMKTQYF. The CDR3 nucleotides are TGTGCCAGCAGCTTGGCTAGCGGGATGAAGACCCAGTACTTC.

This clonotype appeared many times. J is TRBJ2-1 and V is TRBV7-3; 12 bases fit TRBD2. Germline assignment: CDR1 SGHTA and CDR2 FQGTGA. The ends lost 0 bases at V and 5 bases at J; junction bases unmatched: 2. The CDR3 runs 16 residues. CDR3 DNA sequence: TGTGCCAGCAGCTTAACGCGGACTAGCGGGGACAATGAGCAGTTCTTC. Amino acid sequence: CASSLTRTSGDNEQFF.

This clonotype has ten or more counts. V is TRBV6-5 and J is TRBJ2-1; D is possibly TRBD1 or TRBD2 (6 bases each). The CDR3 totals 14 residues. V was clipped by 8 bases and J by 10 bases, with 21 bases between them. Per germline, CDR1 MNHEY and CDR2 SVGAGI. The CDR3 sequence: CASGGLRRLWEQFF. The CDR3 DNA sequence: TGTGCCAGCGGGGGGCTAAGGCGCTTATGGGAGCAGTTCTTC.

This clonotype was found a few times. V and J are TRBV5-1 and TRBJ1-5, with 8 bases identical to TRBD1. J was trimmed by 4 bases and V by 0 bases; bases with no gene match: 0. Germline CDR1 is SGHRS and CDR2 is YFSETQ. The length of the CDR3 is 14 residues. The chain's CDR3 is CASSLGDRNQPQHF. CDR3 nucleotides: TGCGCCAGCAGCTTGGGGGACAGGAATCAGCCCCAGCATTTT. Full variable domain (missing parts from reference TRBV5-1 and TRBJ1-5): KAGVTQTPRYLIKTRGQQVTLSCSPISGHRSVSWYQQTPGQGLQFLFEYFSETQRNKGNFPGRFSGRQFSNSRSEMNVSTLELGDSALYLCASSLGDRNQPQHFGDGTRLSIL.

This clonotype was observed a few times. The chain employs TRBV5-1 and TRBJ2-7; 9 positions match TRBD2. This CDR3 is 15 amino acids long. Per germline, CDR1 SGHRS and CDR2 YFSETQ. Losses at the gene ends were 3 bases for V and 3 bases for J; bases not matched to a gene: 7. CDR3: CASSWGTSSLYEQYF. The CDR3 DNA follows: TGCGCCAGCAGCTGGGGGACTAGCAGTCTCTACGAGCAGTACTTC. The full variable domain, its missing parts supplied by reference TRBV5-1 and TRBJ2-7, is KAGVTQTPRYLIKTRGQQVTLSCSPISGHRSVSWYQQTPGQGLQFLFEYFSETQRNKGNFPGRFSGRQFSNSRSEMNVSTLELGDSALYLCASSWGTSSLYEQYFGPGTRLTVT.

This clonotype was recorded at least ten times. The rearrangement joins TRBV5-1 to TRBJ2-1; TRBD2 aligns across 8 bases. With V trimmed by 6 bases and J by 4 bases, 9 bases remained unmatched. This CDR3 has 15 amino acids. The V gene's germline CDR1 is SGHRS and CDR2 YFSETQ. The CDR3 loop is CASTPAGARYNEQFF. For the CDR3, the DNA is TGCGCCAGCACGCCAGCGGGAGCTCGGTACAATGAGCAGTTCTTC.

With regard to this clonotype: With only one base between it and a far larger clone, this is likely a read error. The J gene is TRBJ2-1, the V gene TRBV11-2, with D hard to call. Germline lookup yields CDR1 SGHAT and CDR2 FQNNGV. Trimming took 5 bases from V and 1 from J, leaving 9 bases between them. The CDR3 is 14 residues long. The CDR3 reads CASSAKVSYNEQFF. The CDR3 coding sequence is TGTGCCAGCAGCGCAAAGGTATCCTACAATGAGCAGTTCTTC.

This clonotype was recorded many times. The CDR3 loop is CATSREPFAGGQETQYF. CDR3 sequence (DNA): TGTGCCACCAGCAGAGAGCCCTTTGCGGGGGGACAAGAGACCCAGTACTTC. This chain uses TRBV15 with TRBJ2-5, with 8 bases fitting TRBD2. With V trimmed by 0 bases and J by 2 bases, 8 bases remained unmatched. Germline CDR1 and CDR2: LNHNV and YYDKDF (reference sequence). CDR3 length: 17 residues.

This clonotype has at least ten counts. The chain couples TRBV6-5 to TRBJ1-1; 8 bases are a match to TRBD1. The CDR3 spans 11 residues. V trimming: 5 bases; J trimming: 8 bases; junction bases outside the gene matches: 1. From germline, CDR1 is MNHEY and CDR2 SVGAGI. The CDR3 loop reads CASSRTGEAFF. Written as DNA, the CDR3 is TGTGCCAGCAGTCGGACAGGGGAAGCTTTCTTT.

This clonotype was recorded at least ten times. V usage is TRBV7-8 and J usage is TRBJ2-1; unclear D gene. The CDR3 totals 12 residues. Trimming cost V 3 bases and J 3 bases, with 3 bases left between them. Germline loops: CDR1 SGHVS, CDR2 FQNEAQ. The CDR3 here is CASSFGYNEQFF. DNA for the CDR3: TGTGCCAGCAGCTTTGGCTACAATGAGCAGTTCTTC. Together with reference TRBV7-8 and TRBJ2-1, the CDR3 gives the full variable domain: GAGVSQSPRYKVAKRGQDVALRCDPISGHVSLFWYQQALGQGPEFLTYFQNEAQLDKSGLPSDRFFAERPEGSVSTLKIQRTQQEDSAVYLCASSFGYNEQFFGPGTRLTVL.

This clonotype occurred many times. V usage is TRBV24-1 and J usage is TRBJ2-4; D unresolved. Between the trimmed V and J ends, which lost 7 bases and 0 bases, there was a span of 15 bases. Germline V gene sequence: CDR1 KGHDR, CDR2 SFDVKD. The CDR3 is made up of 16 amino acids. The CDR3 is CATSTPKLEAKNIQYF. The CDR3 nucleotides are TGTGCCACCAGCACCCCCAAGCTGGAAGCCAAAAACATTCAGTACTTC.

In the case of this clonotype: Just one base apart from a much larger clone, this may be a read error. Here the CDR3 omits its conserved ending phenylalanine or tryptophan, so a read error is the likely source. The V gene is TRBV20-1, the J gene TRBJ2-3; D remains unclear. The V gene's germline CDR1 is DFQATT and CDR2 SNEGSKA (reference sequence). CDR3 size: 14 residues. Trimming took 2 bases from V and 3 from J, leaving 12 bases between them. The chain's CDR3 is CSARRAARTDTQYS. CDR3 sequence (DNA): TGCAGTGCTAGAAGGGCTGCGAGGACAGATACGCAGTATTCT.

This clonotype was picked up many times. The chain is built from TRBV20-1 and TRBJ1-5, with 8 bases fitting TRBD1. This CDR3 is 14 amino acids long. V trimming: 5 bases; J trimming: 2 bases; junction bases outside the gene matches: 5. Per germline, CDR1 DFQATT and CDR2 SNEGSKA (reference sequence). The CDR3 spells CSAGQGYGNQPQHF. The CDR3 DNA follows: TGCAGTGCTGGACAGGGATATGGCAATCAGCCCCAGCATTTT.

This clonotype was seen many times. The rearrangement links TRBV20-1 to TRBJ2-1; 10 bases are shared with TRBD2. CDR1 and CDR2 (germline): DFQATT, SNEGSKA (reference sequence). Trimming removed 7 bases from V and 6 bases from J; junction bases left unmatched: 9. This CDR3 region has 14 residues. As DNA, the CDR3 is TGCAGTGTTACGAGCGGGAGGGGTTTCAATGAGCAGTTCTTC. Translating gives CSVTSGRGFNEQFF.

This clonotype was seen ten or more times. The chain joins TRBV12-3 or TRBV12-4 to TRBJ1-1; TRBD1 aligns across 7 bases. With V trimmed by 6 bases and J by 9 bases, 10 bases remained unmatched. There are 13 residues in the CDR3. The CDR3 bases are TGTGCCAGCAGGTCGACAGGGAGGGATCAAGCTTTCTTT. Its translation: CASRSTGRDQAFF.

This clonotype was seen many times. V gene TRBV7-2 combines with J gene TRBJ2-3; D is uncertain. This CDR3 comprises 15 residues. V dropped 7 bases and J dropped 0 bases, with 14 bases sitting between them. Germline lookup yields CDR1 SGHTA and CDR2 FQGNSA. As DNA, the CDR3 is TGTGCCAGCAATAAGGACGGAACCAGCACAGATACGCAGTATTTT. Residues: CASNKDGTSTDTQYF.

This clonotype was detected many times. The chain has TRBV20-1 and TRBJ1-1; D is perhaps TRBD1 (5 bases). CDR1 is DFQATT and CDR2 is SNEGSKA in the germline V gene (reference sequence). The CDR3 loop spans 14 amino acids. Trimming took 3 bases from V and 4 from J, leaving 15 bases between them. The CDR3 DNA follows: TGCAGTGCTAGGAAGTCAGGGTTGGCCACTGAAGCTTTCTTT. Its translation: CSARKSGLATEAFF.

This clonotype was picked up many times. V and J are TRBV20-1 and TRBJ1-1; tentatively, D is TRBD1 (5 bases). This CDR3 has 13 amino acids. Germline V gene sequence: CDR1 DFQATT, CDR2 SNEGSKA (reference sequence). Trimming stripped 4 bases from V and 6 bases from J, with 15 bases between. This chain's CDR3 is CSAKQVSKPEAFF. The CDR3 nucleotides are TGCAGTGCTAAACAGGTATCTAAGCCTGAAGCTTTCTTT.